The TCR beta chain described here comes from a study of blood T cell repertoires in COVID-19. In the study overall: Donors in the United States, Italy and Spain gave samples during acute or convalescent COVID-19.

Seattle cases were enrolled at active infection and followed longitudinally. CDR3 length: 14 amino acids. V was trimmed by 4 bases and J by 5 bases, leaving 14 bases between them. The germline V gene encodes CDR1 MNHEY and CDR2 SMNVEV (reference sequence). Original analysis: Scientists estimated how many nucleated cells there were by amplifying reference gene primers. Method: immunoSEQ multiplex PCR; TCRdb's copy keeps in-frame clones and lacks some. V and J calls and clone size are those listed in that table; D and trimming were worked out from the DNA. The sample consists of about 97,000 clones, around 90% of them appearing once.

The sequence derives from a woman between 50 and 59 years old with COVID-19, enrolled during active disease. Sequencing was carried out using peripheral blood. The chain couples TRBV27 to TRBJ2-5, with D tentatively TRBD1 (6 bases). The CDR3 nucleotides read TGTGCCAGCAGTTCAACAGGGTTTCGGGAGACCCAGTACTTC. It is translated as CASSSTGFRETQYF.